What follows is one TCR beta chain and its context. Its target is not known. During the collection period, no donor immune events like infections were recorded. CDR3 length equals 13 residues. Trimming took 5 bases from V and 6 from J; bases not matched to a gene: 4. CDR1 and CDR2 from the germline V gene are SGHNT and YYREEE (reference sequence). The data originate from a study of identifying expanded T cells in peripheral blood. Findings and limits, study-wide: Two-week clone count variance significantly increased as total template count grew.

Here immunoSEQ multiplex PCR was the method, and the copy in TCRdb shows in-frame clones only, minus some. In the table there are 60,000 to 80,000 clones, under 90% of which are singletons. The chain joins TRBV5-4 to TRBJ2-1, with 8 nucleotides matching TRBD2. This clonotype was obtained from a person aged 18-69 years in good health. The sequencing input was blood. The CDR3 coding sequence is TGTGCCAGCAGGTCCGGACTAGCCAATGAGCAGTTCTTC. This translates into CASRSGLANEQFF.